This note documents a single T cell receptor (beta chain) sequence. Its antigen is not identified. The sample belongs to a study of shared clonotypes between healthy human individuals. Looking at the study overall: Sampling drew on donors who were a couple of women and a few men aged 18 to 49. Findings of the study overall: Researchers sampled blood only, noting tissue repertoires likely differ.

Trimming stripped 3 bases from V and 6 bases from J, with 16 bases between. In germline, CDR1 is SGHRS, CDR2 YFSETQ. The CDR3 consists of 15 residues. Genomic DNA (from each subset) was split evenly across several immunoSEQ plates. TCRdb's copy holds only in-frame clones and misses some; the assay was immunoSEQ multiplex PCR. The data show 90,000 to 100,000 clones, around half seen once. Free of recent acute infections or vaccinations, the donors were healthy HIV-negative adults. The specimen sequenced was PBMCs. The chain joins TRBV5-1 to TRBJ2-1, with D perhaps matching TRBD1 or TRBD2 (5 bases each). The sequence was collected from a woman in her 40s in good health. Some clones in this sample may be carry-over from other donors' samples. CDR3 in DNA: TGCGCCAGCAGCTCCTTCGGGGTTGGGGGCAATGAGCAGTTCTTC. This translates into CASSSFGVGGNEQFF.